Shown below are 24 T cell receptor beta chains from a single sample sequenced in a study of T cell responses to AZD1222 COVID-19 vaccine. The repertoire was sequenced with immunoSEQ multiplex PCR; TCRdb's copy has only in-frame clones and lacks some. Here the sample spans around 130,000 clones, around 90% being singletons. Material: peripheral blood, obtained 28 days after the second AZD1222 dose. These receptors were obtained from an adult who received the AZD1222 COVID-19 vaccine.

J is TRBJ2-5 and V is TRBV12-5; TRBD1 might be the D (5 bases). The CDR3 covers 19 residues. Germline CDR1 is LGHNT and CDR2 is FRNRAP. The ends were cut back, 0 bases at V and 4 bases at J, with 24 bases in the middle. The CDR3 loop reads CASGLVGKQESPAGETQYF. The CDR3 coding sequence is TGTGCTAGTGGTTTGGTAGGGAAACAGGAGTCGCCGGCTGGAGAGACCCAGTACTTC.

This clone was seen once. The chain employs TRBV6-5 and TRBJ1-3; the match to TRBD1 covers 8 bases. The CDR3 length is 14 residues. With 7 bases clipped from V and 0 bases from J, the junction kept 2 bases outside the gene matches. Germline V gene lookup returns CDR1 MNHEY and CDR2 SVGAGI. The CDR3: CASMTGDSGNTIYF. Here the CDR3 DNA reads TGTGCCAGCATGACAGGGGACTCTGGAAACACCATATATTTT.

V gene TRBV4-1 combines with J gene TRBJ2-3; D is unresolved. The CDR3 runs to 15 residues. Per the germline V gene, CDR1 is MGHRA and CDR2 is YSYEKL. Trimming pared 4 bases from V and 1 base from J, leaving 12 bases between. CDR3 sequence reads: CASSPVVIGTDTQYF. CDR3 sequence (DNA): TGCGCCAGCAGCCCCGTGGTTATAGGCACAGATACGCAGTATTTT.

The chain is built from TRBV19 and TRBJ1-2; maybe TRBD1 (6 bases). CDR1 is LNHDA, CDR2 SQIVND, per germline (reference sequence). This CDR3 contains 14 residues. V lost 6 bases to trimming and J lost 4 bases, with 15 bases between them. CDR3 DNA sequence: TGTGCCAGTAGGACAGGATGGGAATTCTATGGCTACACCTTC. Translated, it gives CASRTGWEFYGYTF.

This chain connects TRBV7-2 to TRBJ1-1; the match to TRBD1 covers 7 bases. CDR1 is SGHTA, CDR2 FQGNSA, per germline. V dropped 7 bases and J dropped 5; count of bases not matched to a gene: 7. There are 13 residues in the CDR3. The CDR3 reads CASTRQGETEAFF. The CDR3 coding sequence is TGTGCCAGCACCCGACAGGGTGAAACTGAAGCTTTCTTT.

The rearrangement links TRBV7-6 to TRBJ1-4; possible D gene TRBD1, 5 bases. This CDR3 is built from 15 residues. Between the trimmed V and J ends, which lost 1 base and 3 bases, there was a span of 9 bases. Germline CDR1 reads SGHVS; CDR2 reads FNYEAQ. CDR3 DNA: TGTGCCAGCAGCTTAGGAAGGGGCGCTAATGAAAAACTGTTTTTT. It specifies CASSLGRGANEKLFF.

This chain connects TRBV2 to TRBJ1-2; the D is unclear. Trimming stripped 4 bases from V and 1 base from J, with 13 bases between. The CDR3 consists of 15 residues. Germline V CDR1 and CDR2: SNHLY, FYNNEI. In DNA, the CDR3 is TGTGCCAGCAGTGTAAGGGTGGCAGGTAACTATGGCTACACCTTC. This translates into CASSVRVAGNYGYTF.

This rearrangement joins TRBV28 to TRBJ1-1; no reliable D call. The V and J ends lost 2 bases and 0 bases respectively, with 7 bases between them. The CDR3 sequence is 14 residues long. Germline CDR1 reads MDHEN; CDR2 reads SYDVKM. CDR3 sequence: CASSLGSMNTEAFF. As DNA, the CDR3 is TGTGCCAGCAGTTTAGGCAGTATGAACACTGAAGCTTTCTTT.

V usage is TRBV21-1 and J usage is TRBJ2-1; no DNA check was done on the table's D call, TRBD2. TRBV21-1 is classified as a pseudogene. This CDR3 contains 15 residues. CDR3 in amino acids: CASSNGVSSYNEQFF. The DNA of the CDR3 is TGTGCCAGCAGCAACGGAGTCAGCTCCTACAATGAGCAGTTCTTC.

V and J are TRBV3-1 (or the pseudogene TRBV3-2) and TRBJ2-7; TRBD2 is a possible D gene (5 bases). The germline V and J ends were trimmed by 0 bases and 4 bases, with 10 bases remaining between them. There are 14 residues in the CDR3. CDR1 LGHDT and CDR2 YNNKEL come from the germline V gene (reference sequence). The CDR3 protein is CASSQEAEWYEQYV. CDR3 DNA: TGTGCCAGCAGCCAAGAAGCGGAGTGGTACGAGCAGTACGTC.

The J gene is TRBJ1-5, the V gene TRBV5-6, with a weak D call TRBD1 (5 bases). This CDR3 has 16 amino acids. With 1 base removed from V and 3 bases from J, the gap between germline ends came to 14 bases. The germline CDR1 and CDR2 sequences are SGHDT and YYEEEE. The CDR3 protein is CASSLRGEGYNQPQHF. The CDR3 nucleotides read TGTGCCAGCAGCTTGCGAGGGGAAGGGTACAATCAGCCCCAGCATTTT.

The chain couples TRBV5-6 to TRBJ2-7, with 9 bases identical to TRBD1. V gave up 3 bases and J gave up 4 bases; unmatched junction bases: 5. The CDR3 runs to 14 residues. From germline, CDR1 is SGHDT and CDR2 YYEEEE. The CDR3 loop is CASSWGQGTYEQYF. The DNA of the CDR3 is TGTGCCAGCAGCTGGGGACAGGGAACTTACGAGCAGTACTTC.

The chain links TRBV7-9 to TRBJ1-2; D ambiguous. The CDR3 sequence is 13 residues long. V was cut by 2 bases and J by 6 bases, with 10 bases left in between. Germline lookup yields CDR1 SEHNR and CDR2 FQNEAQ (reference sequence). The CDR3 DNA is TGTGCCAGCAGCTTAAACAAAGAGGATGGCTACACCTTC. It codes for CASSLNKEDGYTF.

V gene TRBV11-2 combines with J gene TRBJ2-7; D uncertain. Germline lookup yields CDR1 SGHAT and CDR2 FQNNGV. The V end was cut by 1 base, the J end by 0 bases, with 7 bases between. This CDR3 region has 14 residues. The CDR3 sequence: CASSLATTSYEQYV. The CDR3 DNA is TGTGCCAGCAGCTTAGCTACTACCTCCTACGAGCAGTACGTC.

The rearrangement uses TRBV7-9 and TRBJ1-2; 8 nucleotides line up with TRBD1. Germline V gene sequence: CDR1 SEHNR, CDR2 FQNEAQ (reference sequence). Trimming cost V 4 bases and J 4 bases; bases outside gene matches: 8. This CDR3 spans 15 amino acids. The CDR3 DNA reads TGTGCCAGCAGCTCCCGCAGGGGGCGCGCCTATGGCTACACCTTC. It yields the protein CASSSRRGRAYGYTF.

CDR3 loop: CATSDPRRAYTIYF. The CDR3, as DNA: TGTGCCACCAGTGACCCCAGGCGAGCTTACACCATATATTTT. This sequence joins TRBV24-1 and TRBJ1-3; the D is unclear. Germline V gene lookup returns CDR1 KGHDR and CDR2 SFDVKD. The V end lost 4 bases, the J end lost 8 bases, and 14 bases lay between the germline ends. The CDR3 runs to 14 residues.

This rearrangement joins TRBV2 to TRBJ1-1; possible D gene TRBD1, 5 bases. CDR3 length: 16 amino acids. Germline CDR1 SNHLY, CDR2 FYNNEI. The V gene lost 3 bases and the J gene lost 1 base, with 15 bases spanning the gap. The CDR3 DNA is TGTGCCAGCAGTGAGGGGCACTTTTTAAAGAACACTGAAGCTTTCTTT. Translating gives CASSEGHFLKNTEAFF.

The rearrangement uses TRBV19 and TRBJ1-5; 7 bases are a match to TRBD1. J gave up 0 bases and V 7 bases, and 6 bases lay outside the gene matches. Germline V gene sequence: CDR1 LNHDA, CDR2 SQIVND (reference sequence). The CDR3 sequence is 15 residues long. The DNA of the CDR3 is TGTGCCAGTACAAGGGGGCGGAATAGCAATCAGCCCCAGCATTTT. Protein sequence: CASTRGRNSNQPQHF.

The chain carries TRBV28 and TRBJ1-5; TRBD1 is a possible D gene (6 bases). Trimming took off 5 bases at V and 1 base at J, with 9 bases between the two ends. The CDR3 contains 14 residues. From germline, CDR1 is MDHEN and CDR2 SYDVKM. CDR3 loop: CASSQGGSNQPQHF. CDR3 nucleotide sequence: TGTGCCAGCAGTCAAGGGGGGAGCAATCAGCCCCAGCATTTT.

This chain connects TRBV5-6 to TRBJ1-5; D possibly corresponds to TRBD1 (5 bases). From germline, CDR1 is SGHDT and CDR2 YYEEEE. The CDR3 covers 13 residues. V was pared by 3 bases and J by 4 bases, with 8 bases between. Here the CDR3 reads CASSYRINQPQHF. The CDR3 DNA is TGTGCCAGCAGCTACAGGATAAATCAGCCCCAGCATTTT.

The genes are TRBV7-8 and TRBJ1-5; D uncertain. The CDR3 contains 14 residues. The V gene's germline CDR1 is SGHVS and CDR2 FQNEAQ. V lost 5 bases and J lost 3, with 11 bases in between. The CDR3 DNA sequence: TGTGCCAGCAGCCCAGACAACCCCAATCAGCCCCAGCATTTT. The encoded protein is CASSPDNPNQPQHF.

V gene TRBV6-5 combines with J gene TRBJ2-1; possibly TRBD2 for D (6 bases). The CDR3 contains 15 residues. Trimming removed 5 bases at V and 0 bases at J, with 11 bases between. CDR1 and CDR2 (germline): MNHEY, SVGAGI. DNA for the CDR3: TGTGCCAGCAGTCTGGAGGGTTCCTCCTACAATGAGCAGTTCTTC. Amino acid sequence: CASSLEGSSYNEQFF.

CDR3 sequence: CASSVAAGQLSYSYNSPLHF. Written as DNA, the CDR3 is TGTGCCAGCAGCGTAGCGGCGGGACAGCTATCCTACTCCTATAATTCACCCCTCCACTTT. J is TRBJ1-6 and V is TRBV9; 7 bases agree with TRBD1. Germline lookup yields CDR1 SGDLS and CDR2 YYNGEE. CDR3 length: 20 residues. J gave up 0 bases and V 0 bases, and 12 bases lay outside the gene matches.

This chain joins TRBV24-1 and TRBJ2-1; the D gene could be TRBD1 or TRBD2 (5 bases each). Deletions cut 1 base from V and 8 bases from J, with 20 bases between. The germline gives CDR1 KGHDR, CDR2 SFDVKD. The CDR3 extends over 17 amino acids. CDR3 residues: CATSDLEGGPGLDEQFF. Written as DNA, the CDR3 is TGTGCCACCAGTGATTTAGAGGGCGGCCCGGGGCTGGATGAGCAGTTCTTC.